A selection of T cell receptor beta chains follows, all from one sample in a study of control samples from healthy donors and cancer patients. Sequencing was performed with immunoSEQ multiplex PCR; in TCRdb, only in-frame clones are kept and a portion is missing. The sample consists of roughly 120,000 clones, approximately 90% of them appearing once. The sequenced material came from blood. These receptors came from a middle-aged man in good health. CDR3s include the opening cysteine and the closing phenylalanine or tryptophan. The D gene is left open where the match is weak. Expanded clones are given a class, and other clones once, few, many or no size at all.

few,16,TRBD1,TRBV19,TRBJ2-7,TGTGCCAGTAGTCCCAGGACAGGGGGCTCCACCTACGAGCAGTACTTC,CASSPRTGGSTYEQYF
NA,14,NA,TRBV28,TRBJ2-1,TGTGCCAGCAGTTTTTATATTAAGGGAAATGAGCAGTTCTTC,CASSFYIKGNEQFF
NA,14,NA,TRBV15,TRBJ2-3,TGTGCCACCAGCACCACTTTTGGCACAGATACGCAGTATTTT,CATSTTFGTDTQYF
NA,14,NA,TRBV19,TRBJ2-2,TGTGCCAGTAGTATAGTAAGTGCGCACGGGGAGCTGTTTTTT,CASSIVSAHGELFF
NA,15,NA,TRBV10-3,TRBJ2-7,TGTGCCATCAGTGAGACCACCGGGACCTCCTACGAGCAGTACTTC,CAISETTGTSYEQYF
NA,13,NA,TRBV7-6,TRBJ2-7,TGTGCCAGCAGCCAGACAGCCTCCTACGAGCAGTACTTC,CASSQTASYEQYF
NA,14,NA,TRBV14,TRBJ1-1,TGTGCCAGCAGCACAACAACAGGGTCTCCCGAAGCTTTCTTT,CASSTTTGSPEAFF
NA,11,NA,TRBV2,TRBJ1-1,TGTGCCAGCAGTGAATGGACTGAAGCTTTCTTT,CASSEWTEAFF
NA,15,NA,TRBV28,TRBJ2-7,TGTGCCAGCAGTTTATACGGGCAGCCATCCTACGAGCAGTACTTC,CASSLYGQPSYEQYF
once,16,NA,TRBV28,TRBJ1-1,TGTGCCAGCAGTCCTACCCTGCCCAGAAGGGACACTGAAGCTTTCTTT,CASSPTLPRRDTEAFF
once,15,NA,TRBV19,TRBJ2-3,TGTGCCAGTAGTATCAGCGGACTTATCACAGATACGCAGTATTTT,CASSISGLITDTQYF
once,17,TRBD2,TRBV3-1/TRBV3-2,TRBJ2-1,TGTGCCAGCAGCCAGGCCGGGGCAGCGGGGGGGCCCTATGAGCAGTTCTTC,CASSQAGAAGGPYEQFF
NA,14,TRBD1,TRBV5-1,TRBJ2-7,TGCGCCAGCAGCCGGACAGGGATGGCAAACGAGCAGTACTTC,CASSRTGMANEQYF
NA,13,NA,TRBV6-2/TRBV6-3,TRBJ2-5,TGTGCCAGCAGTTACGAGTTGGAAGAGACCCAGTACTTC,CASSYELEETQYF
NA,18,NA,TRBV19,TRBJ2-1,TGTGCCAGTAGTGTAGTGCTCTACAGGTCTCTTAGCTACAATGAGCAGTTCTTC,CASSVVLYRSLSYNEQFF
NA,13,NA,TRBV25-1,TRBJ1-3,TGTGCCAGCAGCAAAGGGGCACCTAACACCATATATTTT,CASSKGAPNTIYF
NA,16,NA,TRBV5-1,TRBJ2-7,TGCGCCAGCAGCTTGTCCCCGGCCGGGCCGACGGGTGAGCAGTACTTC,CASSLSPAGPTGEQYF
NA,16,TRBD2,TRBV28,TRBJ2-7,TGTGCCAGCAGTCCGGGGGACGTAGGGAGGGACTACGAGCAGTACTTC,CASSPGDVGRDYEQYF
NA,14,TRBD1,TRBV19,TRBJ1-1,TGTGCCAGTAGTAGGGGGACAGGAAACACTGAAGCTTTCTTT,CASSRGTGNTEAFF
NA,13,NA,TRBV3-1/TRBV3-2,TRBJ1-1,TGTGCCAGCACCGAATCGGGGAACACTGAAGCTTTCTTT,CASTESGNTEAFF
once,15,TRBD1,TRBV10-1,TRBJ2-7,TGCGCCAGCAGTGACCACAGGGGATGTTTCAACGAGCAGTACTTC,CASSDHRGCFNEQYF
once,18,NA,TRBV7-9,TRBJ1-2,TGTGCCAGCAGCTCCCCTTATGGGGATAGAACAGCTAACTATGGCTACACCTTC,CASSSPYGDRTANYGYTF
NA,15,TRBD1,TRBV25-1,TRBJ2-7,TGTGCCAGCAGTGCCCCCGGGACAGGGGGATACGAGCAGTACTTC,CASSAPGTGGYEQYF